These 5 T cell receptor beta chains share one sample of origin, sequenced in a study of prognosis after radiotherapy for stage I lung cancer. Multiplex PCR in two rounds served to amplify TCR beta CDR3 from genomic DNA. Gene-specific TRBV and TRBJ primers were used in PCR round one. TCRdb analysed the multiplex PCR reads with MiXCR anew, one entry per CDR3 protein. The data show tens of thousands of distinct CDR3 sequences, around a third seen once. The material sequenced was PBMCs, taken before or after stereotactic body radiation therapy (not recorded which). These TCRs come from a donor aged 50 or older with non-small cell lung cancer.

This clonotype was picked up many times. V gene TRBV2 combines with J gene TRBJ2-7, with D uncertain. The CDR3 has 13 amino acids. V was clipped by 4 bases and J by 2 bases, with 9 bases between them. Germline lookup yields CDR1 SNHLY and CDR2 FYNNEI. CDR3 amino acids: CASSVSGPYEQYF. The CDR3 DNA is TGTGCCAGCAGTGTCTCCGGACCCTACGAGCAGTACTTC.

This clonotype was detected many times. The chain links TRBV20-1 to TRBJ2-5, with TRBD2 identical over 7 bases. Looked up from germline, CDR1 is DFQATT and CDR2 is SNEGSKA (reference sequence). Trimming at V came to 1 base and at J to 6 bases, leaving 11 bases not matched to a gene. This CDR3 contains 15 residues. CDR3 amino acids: CSARGGSGIRKTQYF. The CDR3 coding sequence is TGCAGTGCTAGAGGTGGGAGCGGGATCAGGAAGACCCAGTACTTC.

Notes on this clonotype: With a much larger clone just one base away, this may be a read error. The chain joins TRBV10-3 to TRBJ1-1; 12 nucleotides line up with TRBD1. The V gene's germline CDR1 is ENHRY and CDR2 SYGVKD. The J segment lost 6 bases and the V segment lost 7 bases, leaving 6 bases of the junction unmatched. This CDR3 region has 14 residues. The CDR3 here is CAIKPGTGGSEAFF. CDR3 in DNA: TGTGCCATCAAACCCGGGACAGGGGGCTCTGAAGCTTTCTTT.

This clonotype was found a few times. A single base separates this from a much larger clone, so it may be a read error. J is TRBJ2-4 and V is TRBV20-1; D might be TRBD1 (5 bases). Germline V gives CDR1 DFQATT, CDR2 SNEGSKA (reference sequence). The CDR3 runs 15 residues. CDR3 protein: CSARDLKQGKNSQYF. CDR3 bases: TGCAGTGCTAGAGATCTTAAGCAGGGCAAAAACAGTCAGTACTTC.

Written as DNA, the CDR3 is TGTGCCAGCAGCCGAAGCCTTAAGGGGGCGCGCAACGGGGAGCTGTTTTTT. Translating it yields CASSRSLKGARNGELFF. This chain connects TRBV27 to TRBJ2-2; 7 bases line up with TRBD1. The CDR3 sequence is 17 residues long. Unmatched junction bases numbered 17, after V lost 6 bases and J lost 7 bases. CDR1 and CDR2 (germline): MNHEY, SMNVEV (reference sequence).